The present T cell receptor (beta chain) was sequenced within a study of T cell responses to AZD1222 COVID-19 vaccine. Only in-frame clones appear in the TCRdb table, and some are missing; sequencing was by immunoSEQ multiplex PCR. The sample lists about 83,000 clones, around 88% seen once, with over 8% in the top ten. About this clone itself: What it binds is unknown.

Study conclusions and caveats: Unmutated variant regions are reportedly targeted by nearly half of spike-specific TCRs.

V lost 4 bases to trimming and J lost 3 bases, with 17 bases between them. Germline CDR1 reads SGHRS; CDR2 reads YFSETQ. The CDR3 extends over 16 amino acids. This TCR derives from an adult in good health. The sample consisted of peripheral blood, taken on day 0 of AZD1222 vaccination. V and J are TRBV5-1 and TRBJ1-3; TRBD1 might be the D (5 bases). CDR3 loop: CASSRGRGTVGNTIYF. For the CDR3, the DNA is TGCGCCAGCAGCCGAGGTCGGGGGACCGTTGGAAACACCATATATTTT.